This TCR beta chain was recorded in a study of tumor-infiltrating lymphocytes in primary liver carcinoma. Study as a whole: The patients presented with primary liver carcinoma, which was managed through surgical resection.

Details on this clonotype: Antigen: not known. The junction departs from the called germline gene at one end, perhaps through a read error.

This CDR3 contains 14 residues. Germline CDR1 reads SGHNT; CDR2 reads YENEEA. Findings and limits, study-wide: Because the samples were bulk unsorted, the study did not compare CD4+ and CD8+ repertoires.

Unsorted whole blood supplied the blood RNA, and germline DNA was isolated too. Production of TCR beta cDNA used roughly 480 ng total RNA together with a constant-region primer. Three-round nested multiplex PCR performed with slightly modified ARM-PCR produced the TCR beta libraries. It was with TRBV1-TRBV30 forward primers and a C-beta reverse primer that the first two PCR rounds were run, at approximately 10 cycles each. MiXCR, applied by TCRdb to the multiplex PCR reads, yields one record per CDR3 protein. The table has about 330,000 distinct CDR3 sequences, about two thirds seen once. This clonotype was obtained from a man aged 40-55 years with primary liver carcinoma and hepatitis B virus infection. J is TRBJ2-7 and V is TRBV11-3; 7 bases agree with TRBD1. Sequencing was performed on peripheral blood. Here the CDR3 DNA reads TGTGCCAACAGCCACATCGACAGGGTTGACGAGCAGTACTTC. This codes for CANSHIDRVDEQYF. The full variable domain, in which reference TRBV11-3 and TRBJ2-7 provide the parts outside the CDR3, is EAGVVQSPRYKIIEKKQPVAFWCNPISGHNTLYWYLQNLGQGPELLIRYENEEAVDDSQLPKDRFSAERLKGVDSTLKIQPAELGDSAVYLCANSHIDRVDEQYFGPGTRLTVT.